These T cell receptor beta chains were read from a single sample in a study of OX40 agonist ivuxolimab in advanced cancers. Clones were read by immunoSEQ multiplex PCR, and TCRdb kept only the in-frame ones, dropping some. Among roughly 100,000 clones listed, around nine tenths were seen once. The specimen was CD4+ or CD8+ T cells sorted from blood, collected in a trial of the OX40 agonist ivuxolimab. Every receptor here comes from an adult with an advanced solid tumor such as melanoma, head and neck, liver or kidney cancer. Each CDR3 is given with its conserved first and last residue. Fields, in order: V gene, clone size, J gene, D gene, CDR3 protein, CDR3 DNA. The D gene is left open where the match is weak. Rows may omit the clone size; those that give it use once, few, many or a size class.

TRBV5-4	NA	TRBJ2-1	TRBD1	CASSRDRGNNEQFF	TGTGCCAGCTCTCGGGACAGGGGTAACAATGAGCAGTTCTTC
TRBV18	NA	TRBJ1-3	NA	CASSPRAGSGNTIYF	TGTGCCAGCTCACCACGAGCAGGCTCCGGAAACACCATATATTTT
TRBV23-1	NA	TRBJ2-2	NA	CASSRKGENPGELFF	TGCGCCAGCAGTCGGAAAGGGGAGAACCCCGGGGAGCTGTTTTTT
TRBV19	few	TRBJ2-2	NA	CASGWGYTGELFF	TGTGCCAGTGGGTGGGGATACACCGGGGAGCTGTTTTTT
TRBV30	NA	TRBJ2-1	NA	CAWSERGEQFF	TGTGCCTGGAGTGAACGGGGTGAGCAGTTCTTC
TRBV7-2	once	TRBJ1-4	NA	CASSPPGVGQEKLFF	TGTGCCAGCAGCCCCCCAGGCGTAGGACAGGAAAAACTGTTTTTT
TRBV29-1	once	TRBJ1-1	NA	CSTRAFPNTEAFF	TGCAGCACCCGGGCGTTTCCGAACACTGAAGCTTTCTTT
TRBV7-8	NA	TRBJ1-2	NA	CASSPPVGVGYTF	TGTGCCAGCAGCCCTCCGGTGGGAGTTGGTTACACCTTC
TRBV10-3	NA	TRBJ2-1	TRBD2	CAITKEAGGSYNEQFF	TGTGCCATCACCAAAGAAGCGGGGGGTTCCTACAATGAGCAGTTCTTC
TRBV27	NA	TRBJ2-5	NA	CASRRGMVALEETQYF	TGTGCCAGCAGGAGGGGAATGGTAGCGCTAGAAGAGACCCAGTACTTC
TRBV5-5	NA	TRBJ2-7	NA	CASSLEGRLYF	TGTGCCAGCAGCTTGGAGGGCAGGCTGTACTTC
TRBV28	NA	TRBJ2-2	NA	CASRLDTGELFF	TGTGCCAGCAGACTAGACACCGGGGAGCTGTTTTTT
TRBV5-1	NA	TRBJ1-4	NA	CASSLSTNNEKLFF	TGCGCCAGCAGCTTGTCGACGAACAATGAAAAACTGTTTTTT
TRBV7-2	NA	TRBJ2-7	TRBD2	CASSLAGLVSGEQYF	TGTGCCAGCAGCTTAGCGGGACTAGTTTCGGGAGAGCAGTACTTC
TRBV25-1	once	TRBJ1-5	NA	CASSAGLSNQPQHF	TGTGCCAGCAGTGCTGGGCTGAGCAATCAGCCCCAGCATTTT
TRBV5-3	NA	TRBJ1-5	NA	CARSLLGYSNQPQHF	TGTGCCAGAAGCCTCCTCGGCTATAGCAATCAGCCCCAGCATTTT
TRBV5-6	NA	TRBJ2-5	NA	CASSHRGQETQYF	TGTGCCAGCAGCCACCGGGGTCAAGAGACCCAGTACTTC
TRBV28	few	TRBJ1-2	NA	CASSSLQASYGYTF	TGTGCCAGCAGTTCCCTACAGGCTTCCTATGGCTACACCTTC
TRBV27	NA	TRBJ2-5	NA	CASSRPGPQETQYF	TGTGCCAGCAGTCGACCCGGGCCGCAGGAGACCCAGTACTTC
TRBV6-1	NA	TRBJ1-6	NA	CASRENSPLHF	TGTGCCAGCAGGGAAAATTCACCCCTCCACTTT
TRBV6-5	NA	TRBJ2-3	TRBD2	CASRTSGGTDTQYF	TGTGCCAGCAGGACTAGCGGGGGCACAGATACGCAGTATTTT
TRBV27	NA	TRBJ1-2	NA	CASSPGTVPDGYTF	TGTGCCAGCAGTCCAGGGACCGTCCCTGATGGCTACACCTTC
TRBV30	NA	TRBJ1-2	NA	CAWEATGSGYTF	TGTGCCTGGGAAGCTACAGGGAGTGGCTACACCTTC
TRBV18	NA	TRBJ2-3	TRBD2	CASSFTGTSGTDTQYF	TGTGCCAGCTCGTTTACCGGGACTAGCGGAACAGATACGCAGTATTTT
TRBV5-4	NA	TRBJ2-7	NA	CTSSLVQGENEQYF	TGTACCAGCAGCTTGGTACAGGGAGAAAACGAGCAGTACTTC
TRBV7-2	NA	TRBJ1-5	TRBD1	CASSWGQGGNQPQHF	TGTGCCAGCAGCTGGGGACAGGGAGGAAATCAGCCCCAGCATTTT
TRBV6-5	NA	TRBJ2-7	NA	CASSLPPGREQYF	TGTGCCAGCAGCCTCCCTCCTGGTAGGGAGCAGTACTTC
TRBV7-2	once	TRBJ1-2	NA	CASTSGGANYGYTF	TGTGCCAGCACCTCCGGGGGGGCCAACTATGGCTACACCTTC
TRBV28	once	TRBJ2-1	NA	CASSFTFSNEQFF	TGTGCCAGCAGTTTTACATTCTCCAATGAGCAGTTCTTC
TRBV6-1	NA	TRBJ1-5	NA	CASSEEGGGSNQPQHF	TGTGCCAGCAGTGAAGAAGGAGGGGGTAGCAATCAGCCCCAGCATTTT
TRBV29-1	NA	TRBJ1-3	NA	CSVVGQSSGNTIYF	TGCAGCGTTGTCGGCCAGTCCTCTGGAAACACCATATATTTT
TRBV7-2	NA	TRBJ2-7	NA	CASSFVSEQYF	TGTGCCAGCAGCTTCGTCTCCGAGCAGTACTTC
TRBV30	NA	TRBJ2-2	NA	CAWVEGRIASGELFF	TGTGCCTGGGTAGAAGGGAGGATAGCATCCGGGGAGCTGTTTTTT
TRBV18	NA	TRBJ2-6	NA	CASSPFPLSGANVLTF	TGTGCCAGCTCCCCCTTCCCCCTGTCTGGGGCCAACGTCCTGACTTTC
TRBV7-2	NA	TRBJ2-4	NA	CASSPQTRDIQYF	TGTGCCAGCAGCCCGCAGACAAGGGACATTCAGTACTTC
TRBV15	NA	TRBJ2-7	NA	CATSRGSTTLLEQYF	TGTGCCACCAGCAGAGGTAGTACTACCCTACTCGAGCAGTACTTC
TRBV19	NA	TRBJ1-1	NA	CASSRSWGGGTEAFF	TGTGCCAGTAGTAGATCATGGGGCGGGGGGACTGAAGCTTTCTTT
TRBV2	NA	TRBJ1-2	TRBD1	CASSEAWDSLGNGYTF	TGTGCCAGCAGTGAAGCGTGGGACAGCCTGGGGAATGGCTACACCTTC
TRBV25-1	NA	TRBJ2-3	TRBD1	CASSVTGVADTQYF	TGTGCCAGCAGTGTTACAGGGGTTGCAGATACGCAGTATTTT
TRBV7-2	NA	TRBJ2-3	NA	CASSFLGEADTQYF	TGTGCCAGCAGCTTCTTGGGGGAAGCAGATACGCAGTATTTT
TRBV5-1	NA	TRBJ1-3	NA	CASSLGGISGNTIYF	TGCGCCAGCAGCTTGGGGGGGATCTCTGGAAACACCATATATTTT
TRBV7-2	NA	TRBJ1-2	NA	CASSPTGGRVKVTF	TGTGCCAGCAGCCCCACTGGGGGGCGGGTTAAAGTCACCTTC
TRBV5-1	NA	TRBJ2-1	TRBD2	CASSWRGWTSGAVYNEQFF	TGCGCCAGCAGCTGGCGGGGCTGGACTAGCGGGGCGGTCTACAATGAGCAGTTCTTC
TRBV29-1	once	TRBJ2-2	NA	CSAGQLITGELFF	TGCAGTGCGGGACAGTTAATAACCGGGGAGCTGTTTTTT
TRBV5-4	NA	TRBJ1-5	NA	CASSLEGTGQPQHF	TGTGCCAGCAGCTTGGAGGGGACGGGTCAGCCCCAGCATTTT
TRBV19	NA	TRBJ1-1	NA	CASSIGRNTEAFF	TGTGCCAGTAGTATAGGAAGGAACACTGAAGCTTTCTTT
TRBV5-8	NA	TRBJ2-3	TRBD1	CASRAGTGGFHTQYF	TGTGCCAGCAGAGCCGGGACAGGGGGTTTCCATACGCAGTATTTT
TRBV7-8	NA	TRBJ1-2	NA	CASSFTPTNYGYTF	TGTGCCAGTTCGTTTACACCTACTAACTATGGCTACACCTTC
TRBV7-2	NA	TRBJ2-3	TRBD2	CASSSGLASTDTQYF	TGTGCCAGCAGCTCGGGACTAGCCTCCACAGATACGCAGTATTTT
TRBV19	NA	TRBJ1-2	NA	CASSASGTMVGGYTF	TGTGCCAGTAGTGCCTCCGGGACAATGGTAGGAGGCTACACCTTC
TRBV7-8	NA	TRBJ1-2	TRBD1	CASSLAGTGVNYGYTF	TGTGCCAGCAGCCTAGCTGGGACAGGAGTTAACTATGGCTACACCTTC
TRBV7-2	NA	TRBJ1-3	NA	CASSPFGNTIYF	TGTGCCAGCAGCCCGTTCGGAAACACCATATATTTT
TRBV28	NA	TRBJ1-3	TRBD1	CASSLGGQAGNTIYF	TGTGCCAGCAGCCTCGGGGGACAGGCTGGAAACACCATATATTTT
TRBV27	few	TRBJ2-3	NA	CASSFFGTQYF	TGTGCCAGCAGCTTTTTTGGTACGCAGTATTTT
TRBV7-9	NA	TRBJ2-3	NA	CASSLISRPVGDTQYF	TGTGCCAGCAGCTTAATTTCTAGGCCTGTTGGAGATACGCAGTATTTT